This T cell receptor (beta chain) appears in the sequencing data of a study of T cells expressing NK-cell markers. Per the germline V gene, CDR1 is SGHAT and CDR2 is FQDESV (reference sequence). This CDR3 is built from 16 residues. TCRdb processed the 5' RACE reads again and assigns one entry to each CDR3 protein, with no DNA. This repertoire includes 300,000 to 500,000 distinct CDR3 sequences. The sample comprised blood T cells: a sorted CD56 or NKG2C T cell subset, CD4+ or CD8+ T cells, or bulk PBMC T cells (not recorded which). This receptor was taken from a woman aged 45-65 years in good health. The V call is TRBV11-1, the J call TRBJ2-2; the D call of TRBD1 rests on TCRdb alone, since no DNA is present to check it. CDR3 in amino acids: CASSQQRSPHTGELFF.